The 32 T cell receptor beta chains below all came from one sample that was sequenced in a study of early T cells in non-severe SARS-CoV-2 infection. TCRdb redid the calling of the 5' RACE reads with MiXCR, one entry per CDR3 protein. The sample has 80,000 or so distinct CDR3 sequences, approximately 12% seen once; the top ten hold roughly 3.1%. The sample comprised whole blood. The source of these receptors is an adult who was a healthcare worker with PCR-confirmed SARS-CoV-2 infection or an uninfected control (not recorded which).

This clonotype was seen many times. The chain combines TRBV9 with TRBJ2-1, with 8 bases fitting TRBD2. CDR1 is SGDLS and CDR2 is YYNGEE in the germline V gene. The V gene end was trimmed by 4 bases and the J gene end by 7 bases; junction bases not matched to a gene: 13. This CDR3 has 16 residues. CDR3 amino acids: CASSPAHSSGNNEQFF. The CDR3 DNA is TGTGCCAGCAGCCCAGCTCATAGTAGCGGGAATAATGAGCAGTTCTTC.

This chain uses TRBV28 with TRBJ2-1; TRBD1 aligns across 7 bases. CDR1 MDHEN and CDR2 SYDVKM come from the germline V gene. The trim removed 8 bases at V and 5 bases at J, leaving 15 bases unmatched. The length of the CDR3 is 16 residues. In DNA, the CDR3 is TGTGCCAGCGGCCTGGCAGCGCGCAGGGGGAACAATGAGCAGTTCTTC. It codes for CASGLAARRGNNEQFF. Full variable domain (missing parts from reference TRBV28 and TRBJ2-1): DVKVTQSSRYLVKRTGEKVFLECVQDMDHENMFWYRQDPGLGLRLIYFSYDVKMKEKGDIPEGYSVSREKKERFSLILESASTNQTSMYLCASGLAARRGNNEQFFGPGTRLTVL.

This chain uses TRBV5-1 with TRBJ2-7; tentatively, D is TRBD1 (6 bases). The ends were cut back, 4 bases at V and 0 bases at J, with 14 bases in the middle. The CDR3 runs 15 residues. Germline-derived CDR1 and CDR2 are SGHRS and YFSETQ. The CDR3 DNA follows: TGCGCCAGCAGCCAGGGACACGCGAGCTCCTACGAGCAGTACTTC. This sequence encodes CASSQGHASSYEQYF.

This clonotype was detected ten times or more. The chain links TRBV28 to TRBJ2-7; possibly TRBD1 for D (6 bases). The germline V gene encodes CDR1 MDHEN and CDR2 SYDVKM. There are 14 residues in the CDR3. V shed 6 bases and J shed 1 base, with 13 bases lying between them. The CDR3 region has the DNA TGTGCCAGCAGCGGGACAACACCTTCCTACGAGCAGTACTTC. Its translation is CASSGTTPSYEQYF. The full variable domain, with the rest looked up from reference TRBV28 and TRBJ2-7, is DVKVTQSSRYLVKRTGEKVFLECVQDMDHENMFWYRQDPGLGLRLIYFSYDVKMKEKGDIPEGYSVSREKKERFSLILESASTNQTSMYLCASSGTTPSYEQYFGPGTRLTVT.

V usage is TRBV20-1 and J usage is TRBJ2-1, with D hard to call. Trimming pared 5 bases from V and 0 bases from J, leaving 8 bases between. Germline CDR1 reads DFQATT; CDR2 reads SNEGSKA (reference sequence). CDR3 length: 13 amino acids. The CDR3 DNA reads TGCAGTGCTCAGGCCCCCTCCTACAATGAGCAGTTCTTC. Translating gives CSAQAPSYNEQFF.

Only a few counts were recorded for this clonotype. The rearrangement joins TRBV28 to TRBJ1-5; no firm D call. CDR3 length: 14 amino acids. Germline V gene sequence: CDR1 MDHEN, CDR2 SYDVKM. V dropped 2 bases and J dropped 0 bases, with 5 bases sitting between them. In nucleotides, the CDR3 is TGTGCCAGCAGTTTAAAGGTTAGCAATCAGCCCCAGCATTTT. This sequence encodes CASSLKVSNQPQHF.

This chain connects TRBV3-1 to TRBJ1-4; D may be TRBD1 (6 bases). The CDR3 spans 17 residues. Germline V CDR1 and CDR2: LGHDT, YNNKEL (reference sequence). The ends were cut back, 4 bases at V and 0 bases at J, with 15 bases in the middle. CDR3 sequence: CASSPTGRLATNEKLFF. The CDR3 DNA sequence: TGTGCCAGCAGCCCTACAGGGCGCCTCGCAACTAATGAAAAACTGTTTTTT.

This clonotype has ten or more counts. The chain recombines TRBV7-9 with TRBJ1-2, with a weak D call TRBD1 (6 bases). The V and J ends lost 5 bases and 6 bases respectively, with 13 bases between them. The CDR3 has 13 amino acids. Germline CDR1 and CDR2: SEHNR and FQNEAQ (reference sequence). The DNA of the CDR3 is TGTGCCAGCAGCAAACAGGGTATGGATGGCTACACCTTC. It yields the protein CASSKQGMDGYTF.

This clonotype was counted a few times. V and J are TRBV7-2 and TRBJ2-7, with D maybe TRBD1 (6 bases). The germline gives CDR1 SGHTA, CDR2 FQGNSA. The length of the CDR3 is 14 residues. The V end lost 5 bases, the J end lost 1 base, and 12 bases lay between the germline ends. CDR3 region: CASSHPGQSYEQYF. CDR3 bases: TGTGCCAGCAGCCATCCCGGACAGTCCTACGAGCAGTACTTC.

This chain connects TRBV14 to TRBJ1-4; no clear D gene. This CDR3 is 14 amino acids long. Trimming took off 1 base at V and 8 bases at J, with 11 bases between the two ends. CDR1 and CDR2 (germline): SGHDN, FVKESK. CDR3 in amino acids: CASSQVRGREKLFF. The DNA for the CDR3 is TGTGCCAGCAGCCAAGTGCGGGGTAGGGAAAAACTGTTTTTT.

This clonotype was counted between two and nine times. V gene TRBV28 combines with J gene TRBJ2-7; D not certain. Trimming pared 2 bases from V and 7 bases from J, leaving 9 bases between. Germline loops: CDR1 MDHEN, CDR2 SYDVKM. This CDR3 comprises 12 residues. The CDR3 loop is CASSLRRSEQYF. Here the CDR3 DNA reads TGTGCCAGCAGTTTAAGAAGGAGTGAGCAGTACTTC.

This clonotype turned up a few times. This chain uses TRBV7-9 with TRBJ1-1; D is undetermined. The CDR3 has 12 amino acids. V was cut by 1 base and J by 3 bases, with 3 bases left in between. CDR1 is SEHNR, CDR2 FQNEAQ, per germline (reference sequence). As DNA, the CDR3 is TGTGCCAGCAGCTTAGAGGACACTGAAGCTTTCTTT. It is translated as CASSLEDTEAFF.

V usage is TRBV20-1 and J usage is TRBJ2-2; 10 nucleotides line up with TRBD2. The length of the CDR3 is 18 residues. Germline CDR1 and CDR2: DFQATT and SNEGSKA (reference sequence). Trimming took 0 bases from V and 0 from J; bases not matched to a gene: 7. CDR3 in DNA: TGCAGTGCTAGAGATCAAAGGACTAGCGGTTCGAACACCGGGGAGCTGTTTTTT. Its protein product is CSARDQRTSGSNTGELFF.

The chain is built from TRBV29-1 and TRBJ1-5; possible D gene TRBD1, 6 bases. CDR1 is SQVTM and CDR2 is ANQGSEA in the germline V gene. The CDR3 sequence is 13 residues long. V was trimmed by 7 bases and J by 6 bases, leaving 16 bases between them. This CDR3 is CSALGGAGQPQHF. For the CDR3, the DNA is TGCAGCGCCTTAGGGGGGGCCGGTCAGCCCCAGCATTTT.

This clonotype has ten or more counts. For the CDR3, the DNA is TGTGCCAGCAGTTTAGGAGGGGGACAACCCTACGAGCAGTACTTC. Its protein product is CASSLGGGQPYEQYF. The rearrangement links TRBV28 to TRBJ2-7; D tentatively reads TRBD1 or TRBD2 (6 bases each). Trimming left V 2 bases short and J 2 bases short, with 13 bases between. The CDR3 spans 15 residues. Germline CDR1 reads MDHEN; CDR2 reads SYDVKM.

The chain recombines TRBV19 with TRBJ2-2, with TRBD2 matching over 11 bases. V lost 5 bases to trimming and J lost 6 bases; unmatched junction nucleotides: 8. This CDR3 has 16 amino acids. In germline, CDR1 is LNHDA, CDR2 SQIVND (reference sequence). The DNA for the CDR3 is TGTGCCAGTAGTGTACTAGCGGGAGAGGGCCCCGGGGAGCTGTTTTTT. Its protein is CASSVLAGEGPGELFF.

There are a few counts of this clonotype. V and J are TRBV20-1 and TRBJ2-1; D not resolved. Trimming cost V 0 bases and J 4 bases, with 13 bases left between them. This CDR3 has 15 residues. The germline V gene has CDR1 DFQATT and CDR2 SNEGSKA (reference sequence). The CDR3 loop reads CSARDRRLSYNEQFF. The CDR3 region has the DNA TGCAGTGCTAGAGATCGCCGGCTATCGTACAATGAGCAGTTCTTC.

J is TRBJ2-1 and V is TRBV5-1; TRBD2 agrees at 11 bases. V lost 0 bases to trimming and J lost 15 bases; unmatched junction nucleotides: 8. CDR3 length equals 14 residues. Germline V gene sequence: CDR1 SGHRS, CDR2 YFSETQ. DNA of the CDR3: TGCGCCAGCAGCTTGGCCTTAGCGGGAGGGCCCGGGTTCTTC. Its translation is CASSLALAGGPGFF.

The chain combines TRBV25-1 with TRBJ2-7; D is ambiguous. This CDR3 has 14 residues. Germline V gene data show CDR1 as MGHDK and CDR2 as SYGVNS. The V end lost 5 bases, the J end lost 4 bases, and 15 bases lay between the germline ends. The CDR3 DNA is TGTGCCAGCAGTAAAGGAGACGGACGGTACGAGCAGTACTTC. This encodes CASSKGDGRYEQYF.

As concerns this clonotype: A read error may produce the germline difference seen at one junction end. This sequence joins TRBV20-1 and TRBJ2-1; 12 bases fit TRBD2. CDR1 is DFQATT and CDR2 is SNEGSKA in the germline V gene (reference sequence). The CDR3 runs 15 residues. The CDR3 is CNAYRASGRANEQFF. CDR3 DNA sequence: TGCAATGCTTATAGGGCTAGCGGGAGGGCCAATGAGCAGTTCTTC.

Only a few counts were recorded for this clonotype. V usage is TRBV9 and J usage is TRBJ2-1; 12 bases match TRBD1. Per germline, CDR1 SGDLS and CDR2 YYNGEE. The CDR3 is 17 residues long. The V gene end was trimmed by 0 bases and the J gene end by 8 bases; junction bases not matched to a gene: 9. The CDR3: CASSVAVGTGGLDEQFF. For the CDR3, the DNA is TGTGCCAGCAGCGTAGCTGTGGGGACAGGGGGCTTGGATGAGCAGTTCTTC. Combining the CDR3 with reference TRBV9 and TRBJ2-1 gives the whole variable domain DSGVTQTPKHLITATGQRVTLRCSPRSGDLSVYWYQQSLDQGLQFLIQYYNGEERAKGNILERFSAQQFPDLHSELNLSSLELGDSALYFCASSVAVGTGGLDEQFFGPGTRLTVL.

V is TRBV27 and J is TRBJ2-2; D gene unclear. The CDR3 runs 13 residues. In germline, CDR1 is MNHEY, CDR2 SMNVEV (reference sequence). Trimming pared 5 bases from V and 2 bases from J, leaving 6 bases between. The chain's CDR3 is CASSPENTGELFF. The DNA of the CDR3 is TGTGCCAGCAGTCCCGAAAACACCGGGGAGCTGTTTTTT.

This clonotype occurred many times. V is TRBV20-1 and J is TRBJ2-1; 11 bases agree with TRBD2. CDR1 is DFQATT, CDR2 SNEGSKA, per germline (reference sequence). V was clipped by 5 bases and J by 2 bases; unmatched bases: 11. The CDR3 length is 17 residues. CDR3 bases: TGCAGTGCTGACAGGGCGAGACTAGCGGGACCCTACAATGAGCAGTTCTTC. Its translation: CSADRARLAGPYNEQFF.

The chain employs TRBV5-1 and TRBJ2-7; no clear D gene. Trimming removed 4 bases at V and 1 base at J, with 12 bases between. Germline V gives CDR1 SGHRS, CDR2 YFSETQ. The CDR3 is 14 residues long. CDR3 residues: CASSPDGVSYEQYF. In nucleotides, the CDR3 is TGCGCCAGCAGCCCTGACGGAGTTTCCTACGAGCAGTACTTC.

This clonotype was observed a handful of times. CDR3 protein: CSARDAVDSNQPQHF. The CDR3 DNA is TGCAGTGCTAGAGATGCCGTTGATAGCAATCAGCCCCAGCATTTT. V and J are TRBV20-1 and TRBJ1-5; the D is unclear. Trimming shortened V by 0 bases and J by 0 bases, and 9 bases separated the two germline ends. The CDR3 covers 15 residues. In germline, CDR1 is DFQATT, CDR2 SNEGSKA (reference sequence).

Only one count was recorded for this clonotype. V gene TRBV12-3 or TRBV12-4 combines with J gene TRBJ2-1, with a possible D match to TRBD2 (7 bases). V lost 7 bases to trimming and J lost 7 bases, with 20 bases between them. The length of the CDR3 is 15 residues. CDR3 sequence: CASNSEGGGSNEQFF. In nucleotides, the CDR3 is TGTGCCAGCAATTCAGAGGGAGGGGGGAGTAATGAGCAGTTCTTC.

The V call is TRBV29-1, the J call TRBJ2-1; the D gene is possibly TRBD2 (6 bases). Germline values: CDR1 SQVTM, CDR2 ANQGSEA. Trimming took 4 bases from V and 10 from J, leaving 17 bases between them. CDR3 size: 13 residues. The CDR3 sequence is CSVARGSGREQFF. The CDR3 nucleotides are TGCAGCGTTGCCCGGGGGTCGGGAAGGGAGCAGTTCTTC.

This clonotype was seen a handful of times. The chain couples TRBV5-4 to TRBJ2-3; perhaps D is TRBD1 or TRBD2 (6 bases each). V lost 0 bases and J 7 bases, leaving 12 bases between the germline ends. CDR3 length: 14 amino acids. Germline-derived CDR1 and CDR2 are SGHNT and YYREEE (reference sequence). The DNA of the CDR3 is TGTGCCAGCAGCTTGGAGGGGGGTTCATATACGCAGTATTTT. Its translation is CASSLEGGSYTQYF.

V usage is TRBV10-3 and J usage is TRBJ2-3; no reliable D call. V was pared by 6 bases and J by 2 bases, with 6 bases between. Germline V gives CDR1 ENHRY, CDR2 SYGVKD. The CDR3 has 12 residues. CDR3 in DNA: TGTGCCATCAGCTCGACCACAGATACGCAGTATTTT. This codes for CAISSTTDTQYF.

This clonotype was detected many times. The chain links TRBV6-6 to TRBJ2-5; 8 bases are a match to TRBD1. Per the germline V gene, CDR1 is MNHNY and CDR2 is SVGAGI (reference sequence). The V gene end was trimmed by 2 bases and the J gene end by 0 bases; junction bases not matched to a gene: 5. This CDR3 contains 16 residues. CDR3 residues: CASSYPDRDHQETQYF. In nucleotides, the CDR3 is TGTGCCAGCAGTTACCCGGACAGGGATCACCAAGAGACCCAGTACTTC.

The genes are TRBV9 and TRBJ1-6; D is unresolved. V shed 3 bases and J shed 3 bases, with 4 bases lying between them. This CDR3 comprises 13 residues. Germline CDR1 reads SGDLS; CDR2 reads YYNGEE. The CDR3 spells CASSGVYNSPLHF. CDR3 nucleotide sequence: TGTGCCAGCAGCGGGGTCTATAATTCACCCCTCCACTTT. Drawing the rest from reference TRBV9 and TRBJ1-6, the complete variable domain is DSGVTQTPKHLITATGQRVTLRCSPRSGDLSVYWYQQSLDQGLQFLIQYYNGEERAKGNILERFSAQQFPDLHSELNLSSLELGDSALYFCASSGVYNSPLHFGNGTRLTVT.

The chain recombines TRBV20-1 with TRBJ2-4; possibly TRBD1 for D (6 bases). Trimming left V 3 bases short and J 2 bases short, with 14 bases between. Germline values: CDR1 DFQATT, CDR2 SNEGSKA (reference sequence). This CDR3 region has 15 residues. The CDR3 DNA follows: TGCAGTGCTAGCGCCCCAGGGGCTACCAAAAACATTCAGTACTTC. Translation: CSASAPGATKNIQYF.